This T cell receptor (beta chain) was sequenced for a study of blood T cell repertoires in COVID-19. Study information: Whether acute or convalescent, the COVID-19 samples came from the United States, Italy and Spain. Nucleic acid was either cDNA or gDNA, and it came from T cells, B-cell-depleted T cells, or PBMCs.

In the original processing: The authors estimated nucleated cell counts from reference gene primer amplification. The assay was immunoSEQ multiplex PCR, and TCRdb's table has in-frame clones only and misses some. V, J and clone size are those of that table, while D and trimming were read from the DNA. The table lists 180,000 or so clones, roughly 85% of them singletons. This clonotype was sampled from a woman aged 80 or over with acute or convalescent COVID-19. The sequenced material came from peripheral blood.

The CDR3 region has the DNA TGTGCCAGTAGTATTGTCCGGTCAGATACGCAGTATTTT. Protein product: CASSIVRSDTQYF. V gene TRBV19 combines with J gene TRBJ2-3; D is uncertain. The germline V gene encodes CDR1 LNHDA and CDR2 SQIVND (reference sequence). CDR3 length: 13 amino acids. Deletions cut 3 bases from V and 4 bases from J, with 8 bases between.